This T cell receptor beta chain derives from a study of blood T cell repertoires in COVID-19. Clones were sequenced by immunoSEQ multiplex PCR, and TCRdb holds only the in-frame ones, with some missing. This table holds more than 65,000 clones, roughly 85% found once. Germline CDR1 is MNHEY and CDR2 is SVGAGI. V lost 6 bases to trimming and J lost 0 bases; unmatched junction nucleotides: 8. There are 15 residues in the CDR3. The clonotype comes from a man in his fifties or sixties with acute or convalescent COVID-19. Sequenced: peripheral blood. The V gene is TRBV6-5, the J gene TRBJ2-7; 7 nucleotides agree with TRBD2. The CDR3 sequence: CASRGGTMSSYEQYF. The CDR3 DNA reads TGTGCCAGCAGGGGGGGGACTATGAGCTCCTACGAGCAGTACTTC.